The next 27 T cell receptor beta chains were all read from a single sample in a study of shared clonotypes between healthy human individuals. Naive CD8 cells lacked CD45RO and underwent positive selection for CCR7, leaving out terminally differentiated effector memory CD45RA+ cells. The repertoire was sequenced with immunoSEQ multiplex PCR; TCRdb's copy has only in-frame clones and lacks some. Altogether around 2,000,000 clones are present, about 93% being singletons, with the ten largest covering approximately 1.7%. Sequencing was carried out using naive CD8+ T cells from PBMCs. These receptors were obtained from a man younger than 35 in good health. Some clones in this sample may be carry-over from other donors' samples.

The chain carries TRBV6-6 and TRBJ2-7; the D call may be TRBD1 or TRBD2 (5 bases each). Deletions cut 5 bases from V and 3 bases from J, with 8 bases between. CDR1 and CDR2 (germline): MNHNY, SVGAGI (reference sequence). The CDR3 spans 12 residues. In DNA, the CDR3 is TGTGCCAGCAGTCGGGACGTCTACGAGCAGTACTTC. Its translation: CASSRDVYEQYF.

V usage is TRBV29-1 and J usage is TRBJ2-3, with 10 bases lining up with TRBD2. This CDR3 contains 16 residues. Germline V gene data show CDR1 as SQVTM and CDR2 as ANQGSEA. V lost 6 bases, J lost 5 bases, and 14 bases stayed unmatched. DNA of the CDR3: TGCAGCGTCTACGAAGCCAGCGGGAGGGCCCAAGATACGCAGTATTTT. Translation: CSVYEASGRAQDTQYF.

The chain uses TRBV29-1 and TRBJ1-2, with D possibly being TRBD1 (5 bases). V was pared by 0 bases and J by 1 base, with 9 bases between. The CDR3 is made up of 14 amino acids. Germline assignment: CDR1 SQVTM and CDR2 ANQGSEA. DNA for the CDR3: TGCAGCGTTGAAGAAGTAGGGGTTAACTATGGCTACACCTTC. Its protein product is CSVEEVGVNYGYTF.

V gene TRBV19 combines with J gene TRBJ2-3, with TRBD2 as a possible D gene (5 bases). The CDR3 is made up of 15 amino acids. Germline assignment: CDR1 LNHDA and CDR2 SQIVND (reference sequence). Trimming removed 2 bases at V and 8 bases at J, with 17 bases between. The CDR3 region is CASSIRTGGLVTQYF. The CDR3 DNA reads TGTGCCAGTAGTATAAGGACGGGCGGACTCGTTACGCAGTATTTT. Full variable domain (missing parts from reference TRBV19 and TRBJ2-3): DGGITQSPKYLFRKEGQNVTLSCEQNLNHDAMYWYRQDPGQGLRLIYYSQIVNDFQKGDIAEGYSVSREKKESFPLTVTSAQKNPTAFYLCASSIRTGGLVTQYFGPGTRLTVL.

This chain uses TRBV4-1 with TRBJ1-2; 10 nucleotides line up with TRBD1. The CDR3 has 14 residues. Germline values: CDR1 MGHRA, CDR2 YSYEKL. V lost 1 base, J lost 5 bases, and 1 base stayed unmatched. This CDR3 is CASSQGTGGYGYTF. In DNA form, the CDR3 reads TGCGCCAGCAGCCAAGGGACAGGGGGTTATGGCTACACCTTC.

The rearrangement joins TRBV10-3 to TRBJ2-3; perhaps TRBD2 as D (5 bases). V was trimmed by 3 bases and J by 4 bases, leaving 8 bases between them. The CDR3 length is 13 residues. The V gene's germline CDR1 is ENHRY and CDR2 SYGVKD. Written as DNA, the CDR3 is TGTGCCATCAGTGACCGGGGAGCAGATACGCAGTATTTT. This translates into CAISDRGADTQYF.

Worth noting for this clone: Other DNA sequences in the sample encode the same CDR3. This chain links TRBV5-1 with TRBJ2-7; 7 bases line up with TRBD2. Germline V lookup: CDR1 SGHRS, CDR2 YFSETQ. J was trimmed by 2 bases and V by 0 bases; bases with no gene match: 2. This CDR3 contains 14 residues. The CDR3 region is CASSLGGLAYEQYF. The CDR3 bases are TGCGCCAGCAGCTTGGGTGGACTAGCCTACGAGCAGTACTTC.

The J gene is TRBJ1-2, the V gene TRBV7-2; TRBD1 agrees at 8 bases. The CDR3 length is 14 residues. V lost 5 bases, J lost 6 bases, and 8 bases stayed unmatched. CDR1 and CDR2 from the germline V gene are SGHTA and FQGNSA. The CDR3 is CASSPRDRTNGYTF. CDR3 sequence (DNA): TGTGCCAGCAGCCCTCGGGACAGGACTAATGGCTACACCTTC.

The rearrangement joins TRBV7-6 to TRBJ1-1; tentative D call: TRBD1 (5 bases). The V and J ends lost 5 bases and 1 base respectively, with 11 bases between them. The germline gives CDR1 SGHVS, CDR2 FNYEAQ. CDR3 size: 14 residues. CDR3 sequence reads: CASSPETANTEAFF. The CDR3 coding sequence is TGTGCCAGCAGCCCTGAGACAGCGAACACTGAAGCTTTCTTT.

The chain employs TRBV28 and TRBJ1-5; a weak D match, TRBD1 (5 bases). The CDR3 is 15 amino acids. The V end lost 5 bases, the J end lost 1 base, and 12 bases lay between the germline ends. CDR1 is MDHEN, CDR2 SYDVKM, per germline. The CDR3 loop is CASSPQGWSNQPQHF. CDR3 sequence (DNA): TGTGCCAGCAGTCCCCAGGGATGGAGCAATCAGCCCCAGCATTTT. Together with reference TRBV28 and TRBJ1-5, the CDR3 gives the full variable domain: DVKVTQSSRYLVKRTGEKVFLECVQDMDHENMFWYRQDPGLGLRLIYFSYDVKMKEKGDIPEGYSVSREKKERFSLILESASTNQTSMYLCASSPQGWSNQPQHFGDGTRLSIL.

The chain has TRBV18 and TRBJ1-1; D gene ambiguous. The CDR3 is made up of 15 amino acids. V was pared by 1 base and J by 2 bases, with 11 bases between. CDR1 KGHSH and CDR2 LQKENI come from the germline V gene. The CDR3 spells CASSPRRDGNTEAFF. The CDR3 nucleotides read TGTGCCAGCTCACCACGGAGAGACGGTAACACTGAAGCTTTCTTT.

The chain employs TRBV7-6 and TRBJ2-1; D call uncertain. The CDR3 is 15 residues long. The V end was cut by 2 bases, the J end by 5 bases, with 13 bases between. Germline lookup yields CDR1 SGHVS and CDR2 FNYEAQ. The CDR3, as DNA: TGTGCCAGCAGCTTATTGGGTGGTCTCCACAATGAGCAGTTCTTC. Protein product: CASSLLGGLHNEQFF.

This clone came up a few times. This rearrangement joins TRBV25-1 to TRBJ1-2, with 9 bases fitting TRBD1. The CDR3 length is 11 residues. V shed 8 bases and J 8 bases; nucleotides not matched to a gene: 3. Germline V CDR1 and CDR2: MGHDK, SYGVNS. Here the CDR3 DNA reads TGTGCCAGCGGGACAGGGAGAGGCTACACCTTC. Translation gives CASGTGRGYTF.

The chain employs TRBV5-1 and TRBJ2-7; perhaps TRBD1 as D (5 bases). CDR1 and CDR2 from the germline V gene are SGHRS and YFSETQ. The CDR3 spans 13 residues. Trimming shortened V by 1 base and J by 5 bases, and 10 bases separated the two germline ends. The CDR3 coding sequence is TGCGCCAGCAGCTTGACAGGATCGAACGAGCAGTACTTC. Amino acids: CASSLTGSNEQYF.

The rearrangement uses TRBV4-3 and TRBJ2-7, with D perhaps matching TRBD1 (6 bases). V lost 3 bases and J lost 4, with 16 bases in between. The CDR3 is 15 amino acids. Germline loops: CDR1 LGHNA, CDR2 YSLEER. For the CDR3, the DNA is TGCGCCAGCAGCCATCAACAGGGTTTTGTGTACGAGCAGTACTTC. Translated: CASSHQQGFVYEQYF.

Worth noting for this clone: The sample contains more than one DNA sequence encoding this CDR3. The chain couples TRBV18 to TRBJ2-7; TRBD1 matches 10 bases. The V and J ends lost 3 bases and 3 bases, in that order; junction bases with no gene match: 2. Germline V lookup: CDR1 KGHSH, CDR2 LQKENI. This CDR3 contains 14 residues. CDR3 nucleotide sequence: TGTGCCAGCTCACCTAGGGACAGGGGCTACGAGCAGTACTTC. This translates into CASSPRDRGYEQYF.

V gene TRBV10-3 combines with J gene TRBJ2-1; either TRBD1 or TRBD2 may supply D (5 bases each). Per the germline V gene, CDR1 is ENHRY and CDR2 is SYGVKD. V gave up 6 bases and J gave up 0 bases, with 12 bases separating them. The CDR3 contains 15 residues. Here the CDR3 reads CAISVGDPSYNEQFF. For the CDR3, the DNA is TGTGCCATCAGCGTCGGGGACCCCTCCTACAATGAGCAGTTCTTC.

The chain uses TRBV5-6 and TRBJ2-7; D gene ambiguous. This CDR3 region has 13 residues. Germline values: CDR1 SGHDT, CDR2 YYEEEE. Trimming pared 1 base from V and 3 bases from J, leaving 8 bases between. CDR3 in DNA: TGTGCCAGCAGCTTGAGGCCGAACTACGAGCAGTACTTC. Encoded protein: CASSLRPNYEQYF.

The chain recombines TRBV30 with TRBJ2-4, with D unresolved. Germline V CDR1 and CDR2: GTSNPN, SVGIG (reference sequence). The CDR3 has 15 amino acids. Trimming left V 6 bases short and J 0 bases short, with 15 bases between. As DNA, the CDR3 is TGTGCCTGCGTGGGCCCGGACCTAGCCAAAAACATTCAGTACTTC. Translation: CACVGPDLAKNIQYF.

V is TRBV4-3 and J is TRBJ2-5; no definite D call. From germline, CDR1 is LGHNA and CDR2 YSLEER. V was clipped by 1 base and J by 4 bases, with 16 bases between them. The CDR3 extends over 16 amino acids. The CDR3 coding sequence is TGCGCCAGCAGCCAAGTGTTAAGCAGGCAAGGAGAGACCCAGTACTTC. Amino acid sequence: CASSQVLSRQGETQYF.

J is TRBJ2-3 and V is TRBV2, with 7 bases that match TRBD1. V dropped 8 bases and J dropped 0; count of bases not matched to a gene: 5. CDR3 size: 14 residues. Germline CDR1 and CDR2: SNHLY and FYNNEI. The CDR3 DNA sequence: TGTGCCAGCCAGGGGGAGCCAAGCACAGATACGCAGTATTTT. Amino acids: CASQGEPSTDTQYF.

The count of this clone is one. The genes are TRBV27 and TRBJ2-1; D is undetermined. This CDR3 contains 12 residues. V lost 6 bases and J lost 7, with 10 bases in between. CDR1 and CDR2 from the germline V gene are MNHEY and SMNVEV (reference sequence). CDR3 coding DNA: TGTGCCAGCAGACCTCAAAGGAATGAGCAGTTCTTC. Amino acid sequence: CASRPQRNEQFF.

V and J are TRBV28 and TRBJ1-1; 7 nucleotides align to TRBD1. The CDR3 sequence is 14 residues long. The germline V gene encodes CDR1 MDHEN and CDR2 SYDVKM. The J segment lost 4 bases and the V segment lost 4 bases, leaving 6 bases of the junction unmatched. The CDR3 sequence: CASSYMTGPTEAFF. As DNA, the CDR3 is TGTGCCAGCAGTTATATGACAGGGCCCACTGAAGCTTTCTTT.

This chain joins TRBV10-3 and TRBJ2-1, with a tentative D call TRBD2 (6 bases). With 8 bases removed from V and 2 bases from J, the gap between germline ends came to 16 bases. Germline V lookup: CDR1 ENHRY, CDR2 SYGVKD. The CDR3 contains 15 residues. This chain's CDR3 is CAIQGGAIPYNEQFF. The CDR3 coding sequence is TGTGCCATCCAGGGCGGGGCTATCCCCTACAATGAGCAGTTCTTC.

The chain employs TRBV19 and TRBJ1-3; D unresolved. Germline CDR1 is LNHDA and CDR2 is SQIVND (reference sequence). This CDR3 has 16 residues. V lost 1 base, J lost 0 bases, and 10 bases lay in between. DNA of the CDR3: TGTGCCAGTAGTATAGCTGGCATAGGCTCTGGAAACACCATATATTTT. Amino acids: CASSIAGIGSGNTIYF.

To note about this clone: Other DNA sequences in this specimen translate into the identical CDR3. The chain uses TRBV5-1 and TRBJ2-7, with no clear D. Germline V gene sequence: CDR1 SGHRS, CDR2 YFSETQ. CDR3 size: 12 residues. V dropped 3 bases and J dropped 2 bases, with 6 bases sitting between them. CDR3 loop: CASSSGTYEQYF. CDR3 in DNA: TGCGCCAGCAGCTCTGGGACCTACGAGCAGTACTTC.

The chain carries TRBV5-6 and TRBJ2-5, with a tentative D call TRBD2 (6 bases). Germline lookup yields CDR1 SGHDT and CDR2 YYEEEE. V lost 0 bases and J lost 5, with 23 bases in between. CDR3 size: 18 residues. CDR3 DNA sequence: TGTGCCAGCAGCTTGGCCGCGGAGGGGCCGATGCCGCGGGAGACCCAGTACTTC. This translates into CASSLAAEGPMPRETQYF.